The next 26 T cell receptor beta chains were all read from a single sample in a study of blood T cells in healthy people across ages. A J-beta primer mix and a sample-barcoded 5' primer were used in a second PCR of roughly 7 to 12 cycles. One entry per CDR3 protein results from TCRdb running MiXCR on the 5' RACE reads. Among around 990,000 distinct CDR3 sequences, about 25% were seen once, and the ten largest hold around 0.75%. These sequences were also reported in another study, on T cells of mothers and their children.

Sample: blood. These receptors all stem from a girl aged 2-10 years in good health.

Only a few counts were recorded for this clonotype. This chain uses TRBV4-2 with TRBJ1-3; a weak D match, TRBD1 (5 bases). The CDR3 runs to 16 residues. The germline V and J ends were trimmed by 6 bases and 0 bases, with 15 bases remaining between them. Germline loops: CDR1 LGHNA, CDR2 YNFKEQ. CDR3 DNA: TGTGCCAGCAGAGAAAAGGGACCGGACTCTGGAAACACCATATATTTT. This gives the protein CASREKGPDSGNTIYF.

This clonotype was counted only a few times. V gene TRBV10-3 combines with J gene TRBJ1-2; D gene uncertain. V lost 1 base to trimming and J lost 5 bases, with 20 bases between them. This CDR3 has 17 amino acids. Germline V gives CDR1 ENHRY, CDR2 SYGVKD. The CDR3 region has the DNA TGTGCCATCAGTGAGTTTTTCCCCCCGTTGAAACCGTATGGCTACACCTTC. It yields the protein CAISEFFPPLKPYGYTF.

This clonotype was counted many times. V is TRBV28 and J is TRBJ2-7; TRBD1 might be the D (7 bases). Germline CDR1 reads MDHEN; CDR2 reads SYDVKM. This CDR3 contains 15 residues. The V end was cut by 5 bases, the J end by 5 bases, with 19 bases between. The CDR3 DNA sequence: TGTGCCAGCAGTACCCAGGGGGGCTCTCGTGACGAGCAGTACTTC. This codes for CASSTQGGSRDEQYF.

This chain joins TRBV4-1 and TRBJ1-5, with D possibly matching TRBD1 (6 bases). Germline-derived CDR1 and CDR2 are MGHRA and YSYEKL. V was pared by 4 bases and J by 4 bases, with 14 bases between. CDR3 length: 15 amino acids. Here the CDR3 DNA reads TGCGCCAGCAGCCTCCGGACAGAAAGGAATCAGCCCCAGCATTTT. As protein: CASSLRTERNQPQHF.

This clonotype showed up just a few times. The chain recombines TRBV27 with TRBJ2-6; D unclear. Trimming pared 1 base from V and 4 bases from J, leaving 5 bases between. The CDR3 is 14 amino acids. Looked up from germline, CDR1 is MNHEY and CDR2 is SMNVEV (reference sequence). The CDR3 DNA reads as TGTGCCAGCAGTTTATTAACCGGGGCCAACGTCCTGACTTTC. Translating it yields CASSLLTGANVLTF.

The table lists this clonotype with a few counts. The chain employs TRBV12-3 or TRBV12-4 and TRBJ1-3; D gene uncertain. The germline V and J ends were trimmed by 11 bases and 1 base, with 6 bases remaining between them. The CDR3 spans 11 residues. The CDR3 coding sequence is TGTGCCGGGCAATCTGGAAACACCATATATTTT. This codes for CAGQSGNTIYF.

The rearrangement links TRBV6-2 or TRBV6-3 to TRBJ1-5; D is unresolved. The CDR3 spans 12 residues. Trimming left V 2 bases short and J 6 bases short, with 5 bases between. Per the germline V gene, CDR1 is MNHEY and CDR2 is SVGEGT. This CDR3 is CASSYEPQPQHF. In DNA, the CDR3 is TGTGCCAGCAGTTACGAACCTCAGCCCCAGCATTTT.

This chain uses TRBV11-2 with TRBJ1-5; D is perhaps TRBD1 (6 bases). The CDR3 contains 14 residues. V was pared by 3 bases and J by 6 bases, with 12 bases between. Germline assignment: CDR1 SGHAT and CDR2 FQNNGV. The CDR3 reads CASSLEQGPQPQHF. As DNA, the CDR3 is TGTGCCAGCAGCTTGGAACAGGGACCTCAGCCCCAGCATTTT.

The sample holds a few counts of this clonotype. This chain uses TRBV12-3 or TRBV12-4 with TRBJ1-1; no firm D call. This CDR3 contains 12 residues. V was clipped by 2 bases and J by 8 bases, with 9 bases between them. The chain's CDR3 is CASSLRAGEAFF. In nucleotides, the CDR3 is TGTGCCAGCAGTTTAAGGGCAGGAGAAGCTTTCTTT.

This clonotype was counted between two and nine times. V usage is TRBV6-6 and J usage is TRBJ2-5, with 11 bases aligning to TRBD2. V lost 6 bases to trimming and J lost 5 bases; unmatched junction nucleotides: 8. Germline-derived CDR1 and CDR2 are MNHNY and SVGAGI (reference sequence). This CDR3 is built from 15 residues. The CDR3 region has the DNA TGTGCCAGCAGAGAACTAGCGGGAGTTTACGAGACCCAGTACTTC. Translation: CASRELAGVYETQYF.

V usage is TRBV28 and J usage is TRBJ1-5, with 7 bases aligning to TRBD1. Germline V gives CDR1 MDHEN, CDR2 SYDVKM. V was pared by 4 bases and J by 4 bases, with 10 bases of the junction left unmatched. The CDR3 runs to 16 residues. CDR3 sequence (DNA): TGTGCCAGCAGTTCGGCGAGGGACAGCTTTAATCAGCCCCAGCATTTT. It codes for CASSSARDSFNQPQHF.

This clonotype was counted between two and nine times. This rearrangement joins TRBV29-1 to TRBJ2-3; no clear D. V lost 6 bases to trimming and J lost 1 base, with 14 bases between them. The germline CDR1 and CDR2 sequences are SQVTM and ANQGSEA. The CDR3 has 14 residues. The DNA of the CDR3 is TGCAGCGTCGAGGCCTCGCCTCGCACAGATACGCAGTATTTT. Protein: CSVEASPRTDTQYF.

The chain links TRBV7-9 to TRBJ1-4; 7 bases agree with TRBD1. The V and J ends lost 5 bases and 5 bases, in that order; junction bases with no gene match: 5. In germline, CDR1 is SEHNR, CDR2 FQNEAQ (reference sequence). The CDR3 is 14 residues long. The CDR3 coding sequence is TGTGCCAGCAGCGCTGGACAGGAAAATGAAAAACTGTTTTTT. This translates into CASSAGQENEKLFF.

In its sample, this clonotype was seen a few times. One end of the junction does not line up with germline, which may come from a read error. The chain is built from TRBV7-7 and TRBJ2-7, with 7 positions matching TRBD2. This CDR3 region has 14 residues. The germline V gene encodes CDR1 SSHAT and CDR2 FNYEAQ (reference sequence). The CDR3 DNA reads TGTGCTAGCAGCCCTTTGGGGAGGGGCTACGAGCAGTACTTC. Translating it yields CASSPLGRGYEQYF. Based on the CDR3 plus reference TRBV7-7 and TRBJ2-7, the full variable domain is GAGVSQSPRYKVTKRGQDVTLRCDPISSHATLYWYQQALGQGPEFLTYFNYEAQPDKSGLPSDRFSAERPEGSISTLTIQRTEQRDSAMYRCASSPLGRGYEQYFGPGTRLTVT.

Comments on this clonotype: Lacking the conserved final phenylalanine or tryptophan, this CDR3 likely reflects a read error. The chain links TRBV6-5 to TRBJ1-1; a weak D match, TRBD1 (6 bases). This CDR3 region has 14 residues. Germline CDR1 reads MNHEY; CDR2 reads SVGAGI. The V and J ends lost 6 bases and 2 bases respectively, with 13 bases between them. The CDR3 spells CASRLRGFNTEAFL. The CDR3 DNA sequence: TGTGCCAGCAGATTAAGGGGGTTCAACACTGAAGCTTTCCTT.

J is TRBJ2-5 and V is TRBV12-3 or TRBV12-4; D gene uncertain. Matching the DNA end better, TRBJ2-1 makes the J call doubtful. The CDR3 has 14 residues. The CDR3 DNA reads as TGTGCCAGCAGGCCGTCTTCGACGAACAATGAGCAGTTCTTC. Protein sequence: CASRPSSTNNEQFF.

This sequence joins TRBV2 and TRBJ2-7, with TRBD2 identical over 11 bases. The germline CDR1 and CDR2 sequences are SNHLY and FYNNEI. This CDR3 is 14 amino acids long. The V gene end was trimmed by 6 bases and the J gene end by 4 bases; junction bases not matched to a gene: 5. This CDR3 is CASSVIAGGYEQYF. CDR3 DNA: TGTGCCAGCAGCGTTATAGCGGGAGGGTACGAGCAGTACTTC.

V is TRBV7-2 and J is TRBJ2-5; D is possibly TRBD2 (7 bases). The V and J ends lost 3 bases and 4 bases respectively, with 12 bases between them. The germline V gene encodes CDR1 SGHTA and CDR2 FQGNSA. The CDR3 loop spans 14 amino acids. CDR3: CASSFQRGAETQYF. The CDR3 DNA follows: TGTGCCAGCAGCTTCCAACGGGGGGCAGAGACCCAGTACTTC.

This clonotype was counted between two and nine times. The J gene is TRBJ2-1, the V gene TRBV7-9; D is uncertain. Germline V CDR1 and CDR2: SEHNR, FQNEAQ (reference sequence). CDR3 length: 14 amino acids. Trimming shortened V by 2 bases and J by 7 bases, and 12 bases separated the two germline ends. The CDR3: CASSLLGEENEQFF. CDR3 DNA sequence: TGTGCCAGCAGCTTACTAGGAGAGGAAAATGAGCAGTTCTTC.

The genes are TRBV9 and TRBJ1-1, with 10 bases matching TRBD1. CDR3 length equals 15 residues. The germline V gene encodes CDR1 SGDLS and CDR2 YYNGEE. V dropped 0 bases and J dropped 3; count of bases not matched to a gene: 2. Here the CDR3 reads CASSVAGTGDTEAFF. The CDR3 nucleotides are TGTGCCAGCAGCGTAGCCGGGACAGGGGACACTGAAGCTTTCTTT.

The V call is TRBV7-2, the J call TRBJ1-1; 7 nucleotides line up with TRBD1. This CDR3 spans 15 amino acids. J was trimmed by 4 bases and V by 5 bases; bases with no gene match: 10. The V gene's germline CDR1 is SGHTA and CDR2 FQGNSA. The CDR3 spells CASSPLTGMITEAFF. The DNA for the CDR3 is TGTGCCAGCAGCCCTCTGACAGGGATGATCACTGAAGCTTTCTTT.

The chain employs TRBV28 and TRBJ2-5; D is possibly TRBD2 (6 bases). The DNA end is a closer match to TRBJ2-1, so the J assignment may be wrong. CDR3 length: 13 residues. CDR1 is MDHEN, CDR2 SYDVKM, per germline. The CDR3, as DNA: TGTGCCAGCAGCCACGGCGCGGGGTATGAGCAGTTCTTC. This encodes CASSHGAGYEQFF.

Comments on this clonotype: Here the CDR3 omits its conserved ending phenylalanine or tryptophan, so a read error is the likely source. The V call is TRBV7-2, the J call TRBJ2-5; possible D gene TRBD1, 6 bases. Deletions cut 8 bases from V and 3 bases from J, with 16 bases between. Germline CDR1 and CDR2: SGHTA and FQGNSA. The length of the CDR3 is 14 residues. CDR3 sequence reads: CASSEGVMKETQYL. CDR3 DNA sequence: TGTGCCAGCTCCGAGGGGGTAATGAAAGAGACCCAGTACCTC.

This chain links TRBV6-5 with TRBJ1-1; D possibly corresponds to TRBD1 (5 bases). The CDR3 sequence is 12 residues long. V was trimmed by 6 bases and J by 6 bases, leaving 11 bases between them. Germline-derived CDR1 and CDR2 are MNHEY and SVGAGI. The chain's CDR3 is CASSKMGAEAFF. CDR3 coding DNA: TGTGCCAGCAGCAAGATGGGGGCTGAAGCTTTCTTT.

V gene TRBV6-2 or TRBV6-3 combines with J gene TRBJ2-5; TRBD1 or TRBD2 may be the D gene (6 bases each). The J call is in doubt because the DNA end fits TRBJ2-7 better. The CDR3 sequence is 14 residues long. Germline V gives CDR1 MNHEY, CDR2 SVGEGT. The CDR3 loop reads CASSFGGLGNEQYF. CDR3 nucleotide sequence: TGTGCCAGCAGCTTCGGGGGCCTAGGGAACGAGCAGTACTTC.

The genes are TRBV10-3 and TRBJ2-3; 11 nucleotides align to TRBD2. The CDR3 consists of 18 residues. The junction had 9 bases not matched to a gene; V was cut back by 0 bases and J by 4 bases. Germline CDR1 is ENHRY and CDR2 is SYGVKD. The CDR3 spells CAISESALAGVSADTQYF. The CDR3 DNA follows: TGTGCCATCAGTGAGTCCGCACTAGCGGGAGTTTCGGCAGATACGCAGTATTTT.